Below, one TCR beta chain is given with its context. The same CDR3 arises from other DNA sequences in this sample as well. Enrolment of Seattle patients took place during active infection, and they were followed longitudinally. This entry comes from a study of blood T cell repertoires in COVID-19. Study details: PBMCs, B-cell-depleted T cells, or T cells were the source of the cDNA or gDNA that made up the material.

This CDR3 is 13 amino acids long. Between the trimmed V and J ends, which lost 3 bases and 2 bases, there was a span of 7 bases. Germline loops: CDR1 MNHEY, CDR2 SMNVEV (reference sequence). Measured with immunoSEQ multiplex PCR; TCRdb has only the in-frame clones, and not every one. The data hold over 250,000 clones, with more than 85% observed a single time. The receptor comes from a person aged 18-35 years with COVID-19, enrolled during active disease. The chain is built from TRBV27 and TRBJ1-2; D gene ambiguous. The sequenced sample was peripheral blood. CDR3 coding DNA: TGTGCCAGCAGTTTTTCGGTAAACTATGGCTACACCTTC. Encoded protein: CASSFSVNYGYTF.